The 32 T cell receptor beta chains listed next were all sequenced from one sample in a study of T cell responses to AZD1222 COVID-19 vaccine. Repertoires were generated with immunoSEQ multiplex PCR, while TCRdb's copy carries only in-frame clones and drops some. The sample consists of about 130,000 clones, roughly 90% of them appearing once. Sequenced material: peripheral blood, taken on day 0 of AZD1222 vaccination. The receptors originated from an adult in good health.

V gene TRBV9 combines with J gene TRBJ2-3; D ambiguous. The germline V gene has CDR1 SGDLS and CDR2 YYNGEE. CDR3 length equals 14 residues. V dropped 0 bases and J dropped 3 bases, with 8 bases sitting between them. DNA of the CDR3: TGTGCCAGCAGCGTAGATCTGGCGACAGATACGCAGTATTTT. This gives the protein CASSVDLATDTQYF.

CDR3 region: CASSLDSRPYNEQFF. The CDR3 region has the DNA TGCGCCAGCAGCCTGGACAGTCGCCCCTACAATGAGCAGTTCTTC. J is TRBJ2-1 and V is TRBV4-1; TRBD1 might be the D (6 bases). This CDR3 has 15 residues. Germline V CDR1 and CDR2: MGHRA, YSYEKL. V was trimmed by 4 bases and J by 2 bases, leaving 12 bases between them.

The chain links TRBV4-2 to TRBJ1-1; D ambiguous. The germline V and J ends were trimmed by 1 base and 1 base, with 7 bases remaining between them. The germline gives CDR1 LGHNA, CDR2 YNFKEQ. The CDR3 is 14 amino acids. Written as DNA, the CDR3 is TGTGCCAGCAGCCAAGGGGTAGAGAACACTGAAGCTTTCTTT. It encodes CASSQGVENTEAFF.

V usage is TRBV28 and J usage is TRBJ2-2; 9 nucleotides align to TRBD2. This CDR3 has 18 amino acids. Germline-derived CDR1 and CDR2 are MDHEN and SYDVKM. V lost 4 bases to trimming and J lost 1 base; unmatched junction nucleotides: 10. The CDR3 sequence: CASSSRRASGKNTGELFF. DNA of the CDR3: TGTGCCAGCAGTTCCCGGAGGGCTAGCGGGAAGAACACCGGGGAGCTGTTTTTT.

The DNA of the CDR3 is TGTGCCAGCAGTGAAAAGTACACCGGGGAGCTGTTTTTT. Protein product: CASSEKYTGELFF. The V gene is TRBV6-1, the J gene TRBJ2-2; D ambiguous. Germline CDR1 MNHNS, CDR2 SASEGT. V lost 2 bases, J lost 3 bases, and 4 bases lay in between. This CDR3 spans 13 amino acids.

The chain links TRBV5-1 to TRBJ2-1; TRBD2 aligns across 7 bases. V lost 6 bases, J lost 2 bases, and 8 bases stayed unmatched. CDR1 is SGHRS, CDR2 YFSETQ, per germline. The CDR3 sequence is 15 residues long. In DNA form, the CDR3 reads TGCGCCAGCAACTTCAGCGGGGAGACCTACAATGAGCAGTTCTTC. Its translation: CASNFSGETYNEQFF.

This chain uses TRBV27 with TRBJ1-5; D is unresolved. CDR1 and CDR2 (germline): MNHEY, SMNVEV (reference sequence). Deletions cut 6 bases from V and 2 bases from J, with 14 bases between. The CDR3 has 15 residues. The CDR3 is CASSKKGSGNQPQHF. The DNA of the CDR3 is TGTGCCAGCAGCAAAAAGGGCTCAGGCAATCAGCCCCAGCATTTT.

The V and J genes are TRBV25-1 and TRBJ2-2, with TRBD1 identical over 11 bases. This CDR3 contains 15 residues. The junction had 2 bases not matched to a gene; V was cut back by 4 bases and J by 4 bases. CDR1 is MGHDK, CDR2 SYGVNS, per germline. CDR3: CASSAGTGGTGELFF. The CDR3 DNA is TGTGCCAGCAGTGCGGGGACAGGGGGCACCGGGGAGCTGTTTTTT. The full variable domain, rest sourced from reference TRBV25-1 and TRBJ2-2, is EADIYQTPRYLVIGTGKKITLECSQTMGHDKMYWYQQDPGMELHLIHYSYGVNSTEKGDLSSESTVSRIRTEHFPLTLESARPSHTSQYLCASSAGTGGTGELFFGEGSRLTVL.

This clone is a singleton in its sample. This rearrangement joins TRBV5-5 to TRBJ2-2; no firm D call. From germline, CDR1 is SGHKS and CDR2 YYEKEE (reference sequence). CDR3 size: 11 residues. V shed 3 bases and J shed 8 bases, with 5 bases lying between them. The CDR3 reads CASSSGGELFF. In nucleotides, the CDR3 is TGTGCCAGCAGCTCTGGGGGGGAGCTGTTTTTT.

This sequence joins TRBV10-3 and TRBJ2-7, with D possibly TRBD2 on 6 matching bases. The ends were cut back, 6 bases at V and 2 bases at J, with 14 bases in the middle. Germline CDR1 and CDR2: ENHRY and SYGVKD. The CDR3 is 14 amino acids. The CDR3 loop is CAIRQRANTYEQYF. The CDR3 nucleotides are TGTGCCATCAGGCAGCGGGCGAATACCTACGAGCAGTACTTC.

The chain joins TRBV6-2 or TRBV6-3 to TRBJ2-5, with TRBD2 matching over 9 bases. This CDR3 spans 15 amino acids. V was clipped by 2 bases and J by 3 bases; unmatched bases: 4. The germline gives CDR1 MNHEY, CDR2 SVGEGT. CDR3 DNA sequence: TGTGCCAGCAGTTACCCCGGGACTAGCAAAGAGACCCAGTACTTC. The encoded protein is CASSYPGTSKETQYF.

The chain recombines TRBV6-6 with TRBJ2-7; D gene unclear. The length of the CDR3 is 12 residues. V was shortened by 3 bases and J by 4 bases, with 7 bases between the two germline ends. Per germline, CDR1 MNHNY and CDR2 SVGAGI (reference sequence). CDR3 sequence reads: CASSYGRYEQYF. In DNA form, the CDR3 reads TGTGCCAGCAGTTATGGAAGGTACGAGCAGTACTTC.

The chain is built from TRBV5-6 and TRBJ1-2, with D hard to call. This CDR3 comprises 11 residues. Germline-derived CDR1 and CDR2 are SGHDT and YYEEEE. Trimming pared 2 bases from V and 13 bases from J, leaving 12 bases between. CDR3 coding DNA: TGTGCCAGCAGCTTTGGTCAGGTTGGCACCTTC. It codes for CASSFGQVGTF.

This clone was counted a single time. V usage is TRBV27 and J usage is TRBJ2-7, with TRBD2 matching 11 bases. V was clipped by 4 bases and J by 3 bases; unmatched bases: 2. The CDR3 contains 14 residues. Germline CDR1 is MNHEY and CDR2 is SMNVEV (reference sequence). The CDR3 is CASSSGTSGYEQYF. CDR3 bases: TGTGCCAGCAGTTCCGGGACTAGCGGCTACGAGCAGTACTTC.

The chain combines TRBV4-3 with TRBJ1-2; D possibly corresponds to TRBD1 (5 bases). Germline V gene sequence: CDR1 LGHNA, CDR2 YSLEER. This CDR3 has 13 amino acids. V shed 2 bases and J shed 6 bases, with 10 bases lying between them. The CDR3: CASSQYQGDGYTF. The CDR3 DNA reads TGCGCCAGCAGCCAATACCAGGGAGATGGCTACACCTTC.

The chain has TRBV3-1 (or the pseudogene TRBV3-2) and TRBJ1-1; TRBD1 agrees at 8 bases. V lost 2 bases to trimming and J lost 0 bases; unmatched junction nucleotides: 2. This CDR3 is built from 15 residues. CDR1 and CDR2 from the germline V gene are LGHDT and YNNKEL (reference sequence). DNA of the CDR3: TGTGCCAGCAGCCAATGGGACAGGCTGAACACTGAAGCTTTCTTT. It yields the protein CASSQWDRLNTEAFF.

V usage is TRBV19 and J usage is TRBJ1-6; D call uncertain. The CDR3 runs to 13 residues. Germline CDR1 and CDR2: LNHDA and SQIVND (reference sequence). The V gene lost 8 bases and the J gene lost 4 bases, with 9 bases spanning the gap. The CDR3 sequence is CASRTAYNSPLHF. DNA of the CDR3: TGTGCCAGTCGGACGGCATATAATTCACCCCTCCACTTT.

The chain recombines TRBV3-1 (or the pseudogene TRBV3-2) with TRBJ2-1; 7 nucleotides line up with TRBD2. CDR3 length: 14 amino acids. Germline trimming cut 3 bases from V and 6 bases from J; bases unmatched to any gene: 5. In germline, CDR1 is LGHDT, CDR2 YNNKEL (reference sequence). The CDR3, as DNA: TGTGCCAGCAGCCAGCGGGAGATAGGCAATGAGCAGTTCTTC. Encoded protein: CASSQREIGNEQFF.

This clone was found once. V usage is TRBV24-1 and J usage is TRBJ2-1, with D maybe TRBD1 (5 bases). V was pared by 7 bases and J by 6 bases, with 12 bases between. Germline CDR1 and CDR2: KGHDR and SFDVKD. CDR3 size: 13 residues. CDR3 nucleotides: TGTGCCACCAGCTCAGGGTCAGGCAATGAGCAGTTCTTC. This encodes CATSSGSGNEQFF.

The chain joins TRBV9 to TRBJ2-5, with 8 bases aligning to TRBD1. With V trimmed by 3 bases and J by 2 bases, 3 bases remained unmatched. Germline-derived CDR1 and CDR2 are SGDLS and YYNGEE. This CDR3 is built from 14 residues. The CDR3 here is CASSADRAQETQYF. Here the CDR3 DNA reads TGTGCCAGCAGCGCGGACAGGGCGCAAGAGACCCAGTACTTC.

V gene TRBV7-9 combines with J gene TRBJ1-2; TRBD1 matches at 10 bases. The CDR3 covers 16 residues. The V and J ends lost 4 bases and 6 bases, in that order; junction bases with no gene match: 11. Per germline, CDR1 SEHNR and CDR2 FQNEAQ (reference sequence). CDR3 region: CASSSHRDRGGDGYTF. In DNA form, the CDR3 reads TGTGCCAGCAGCTCCCACCGGGACAGGGGTGGGGATGGCTACACCTTC.

CDR3 protein: CASSQDVGSGANVLTF. In DNA form, the CDR3 reads TGCGCCAGCAGCCAAGACGTGGGGTCTGGGGCCAACGTCCTGACTTTC. The gene calls are TRBV4-3 and TRBJ2-6, with D unclear. V gave up 0 bases and J gave up 1 base, with 7 bases separating them. The CDR3 has 16 residues. The germline gives CDR1 LGHNA, CDR2 YSLEER.

The chain is built from TRBV7-3 and TRBJ2-5; 8 nucleotides line up with TRBD2. This CDR3 contains 16 residues. Germline trimming cut 2 bases from V and 4 bases from J; bases unmatched to any gene: 9. From germline, CDR1 is SGHTA and CDR2 FQGTGA. CDR3 amino acids: CASSLLGGAVRETQYF. CDR3 nucleotides: TGTGCCAGCAGCTTACTCGGGGGGGCCGTACGAGAGACCCAGTACTTC.

The V and J genes are TRBV2 and TRBJ2-1, with D tentatively TRBD1 or TRBD2 (5 bases each). Germline V gene sequence: CDR1 SNHLY, CDR2 FYNNEI. The ends were cut back, 6 bases at V and 7 bases at J, with 10 bases in the middle. CDR3 length equals 12 residues. The CDR3 coding sequence is TGTGCCAGCAGCGGAGGACATAATGAGCAGTTCTTC. Encoded protein: CASSGGHNEQFF.

The chain recombines TRBV29-1 with TRBJ2-3; D could derive from TRBD1 or TRBD2 (6 bases each). With 4 bases removed from V and 0 bases from J, the gap between germline ends came to 11 bases. Germline V CDR1 and CDR2: SQVTM, ANQGSEA. The CDR3 consists of 14 residues. CDR3 sequence: CSVATGASTDTQYF. The CDR3 nucleotides read TGCAGCGTTGCTACGGGGGCCAGCACAGATACGCAGTATTTT.

The chain links TRBV24-1 to TRBJ2-7; D may match TRBD1 or TRBD2 (5 bases each). The germline V gene encodes CDR1 KGHDR and CDR2 SFDVKD. The CDR3 is 14 amino acids. The V end lost 2 bases, the J end lost 5 bases, and 12 bases lay between the germline ends. The CDR3 sequence is CATSDSGARDEQYF. CDR3 in DNA: TGTGCCACCAGTGATTCCGGGGCCCGGGACGAGCAGTACTTC.

This clone was observed once. This sequence joins TRBV9 and TRBJ2-7; D possibly uses TRBD1 or TRBD2 (5 bases each). The CDR3 loop spans 15 amino acids. CDR1 is SGDLS and CDR2 is YYNGEE in the germline V gene. V gave up 3 bases and J gave up 3 bases, with 16 bases separating them. The CDR3 reads CASSAEGQRYYEQYF. The CDR3 region has the DNA TGTGCCAGCAGCGCCGAGGGGCAGCGTTACTACGAGCAGTACTTC.

This clone was seen only once. The chain has TRBV6-5 and TRBJ1-5; D is unresolved. Trimming cost V 6 bases and J 1 base, with 7 bases left between them. The CDR3 is 13 amino acids. Germline loops: CDR1 MNHEY, CDR2 SVGAGI. CDR3 coding DNA: TGTGCCAGCAGCTCCGAAAGCAATCAGCCCCAGCATTTT. It is translated as CASSSESNQPQHF.

The rearrangement uses TRBV9 and TRBJ2-3, with 12 nucleotides matching TRBD2. The CDR3 contains 17 residues. The V gene's germline CDR1 is SGDLS and CDR2 YYNGEE. Trimming took 4 bases from V and 5 from J; bases not matched to a gene: 11. The CDR3 DNA reads TGTGCCAGCAGCTTGGAAACTAGCGGGAGGCCCCGAGATACGCAGTATTTT. Its translation: CASSLETSGRPRDTQYF.

The V gene is TRBV3-1 (or the pseudogene TRBV3-2), the J gene TRBJ2-7; 8 bases align to TRBD2. CDR1 and CDR2 (germline): LGHDT, YNNKEL (reference sequence). The CDR3 runs to 13 residues. With 5 bases clipped from V and 2 bases from J, the junction kept 2 bases outside the gene matches. This CDR3 reads CASSYSGAYEQYF. The CDR3 nucleotides are TGTGCCAGCAGCTATAGCGGGGCCTACGAGCAGTACTTC.

This rearrangement joins TRBV19 to TRBJ1-1; D possibly corresponds to TRBD1 (5 bases). Trimming pared 5 bases from V and 6 bases from J, leaving 25 bases between. Looked up from germline, CDR1 is LNHDA and CDR2 is SQIVND (reference sequence). This CDR3 comprises 17 residues. This chain's CDR3 is CASSHSTVGERGPEAFF. The DNA for the CDR3 is TGTGCCAGTAGTCACTCGACCGTGGGAGAACGGGGCCCTGAAGCTTTCTTT.

This clone was detected once. This chain uses TRBV7-3 with TRBJ2-5, with D perhaps being TRBD1 or TRBD2 (6 bases each). Germline V gene sequence: CDR1 SGHTA, CDR2 FQGTGA. CDR3 length equals 16 residues. Trimming removed 6 bases from V and 5 bases from J, with 22 bases in between. CDR3 sequence: CASSPLRGAGWETQYF. Here the CDR3 DNA reads TGTGCCAGCAGTCCTCTGAGGGGGGCAGGATGGGAGACCCAGTACTTC.